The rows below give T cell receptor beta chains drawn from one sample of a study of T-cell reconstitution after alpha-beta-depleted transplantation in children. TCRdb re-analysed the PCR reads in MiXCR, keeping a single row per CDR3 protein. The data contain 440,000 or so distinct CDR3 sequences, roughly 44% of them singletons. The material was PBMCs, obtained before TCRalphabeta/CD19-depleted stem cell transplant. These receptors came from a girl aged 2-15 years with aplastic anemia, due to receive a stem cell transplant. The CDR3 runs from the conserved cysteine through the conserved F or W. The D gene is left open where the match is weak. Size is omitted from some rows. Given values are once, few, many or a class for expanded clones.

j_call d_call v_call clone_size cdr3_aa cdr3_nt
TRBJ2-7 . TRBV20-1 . CSRKGVGYEQYF TGCAGCCGAAAGGGGGTAGGCTACGAGCAGTACTTC
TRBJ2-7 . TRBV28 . CASSLGRVVYEQYF TGTGCCAGCAGTTTAGGCAGGGTAGTGTACGAGCAGTACTTC
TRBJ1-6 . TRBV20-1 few CSASAFPNNSPLHF TGCAGTGCTAGTGCCTTCCCGAATAATTCACCCCTCCACTTT
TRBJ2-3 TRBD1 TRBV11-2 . CASSLARQGAADTQYF TGTGCCAGCAGCTTAGCCCGACAGGGGGCGGCAGATACGCAGTATTTT
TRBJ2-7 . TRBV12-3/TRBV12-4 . CASGFRLGIHEQYF TGTGCCAGCGGTTTTAGGCTGGGGATCCACGAGCAGTACTTC
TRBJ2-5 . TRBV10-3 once CAISSKTSRGYQETQYF TGTGCCATCAGTAGTAAAACGAGCAGAGGGTACCAAGAGACCCAGTACTTC
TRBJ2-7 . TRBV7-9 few CASSLEANTEQYF TGTGCCAGCAGCTTAGAGGCCAATACCGAGCAGTACTTC
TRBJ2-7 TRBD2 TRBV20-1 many CSARDLRIAGVRSGYEQYF TGCAGTGCTAGAGATCTGAGAATAGCGGGAGTACGCTCGGGGTACGAGCAGTACTTC
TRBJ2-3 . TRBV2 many CASSDGTDTQYF TGTGCCAGCAGTGATGGCACAGATACGCAGTATTTT
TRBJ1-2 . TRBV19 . CASSMNRENGYTF TGTGCCAGTAGTATGAACAGGGAGAACGGCTACACCTTC
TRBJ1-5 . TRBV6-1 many CASSAQAANQPQHF TGTGCCAGCAGTGCTCAGGCCGCAAATCAGCCCCAGCATTTT
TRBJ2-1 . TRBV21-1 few CASSKLEMGKLAGQNEQFF TGTGCCAGCAGCAAGCTCGAGATGGGCAAGCTAGCGGGACAAAATGAGCAGTTCTTC
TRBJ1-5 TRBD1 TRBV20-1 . CSAPVQGARQPQHF TGCAGTGCCCCAGTACAGGGGGCAAGACAGCCCCAGCATTTT
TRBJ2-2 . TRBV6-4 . CASSELAGLGELFF TGTGCCAGCAGTGAACTGGCAGGGCTGGGGGAGCTGTTTTTT
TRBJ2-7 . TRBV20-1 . CSASSSNYPYEQYF TGCAGTGCTAGTTCATCCAACTACCCCTACGAGCAGTACTTC
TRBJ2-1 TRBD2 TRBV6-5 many CASSSIAGLYNEQFF TGTGCCAGCAGTTCAATAGCGGGATTATACAATGAGCAGTTCTTC
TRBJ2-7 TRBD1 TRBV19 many CASSAGTGAYEQYF TGTGCCAGTAGTGCCGGGACAGGAGCCTACGAGCAGTACTTC
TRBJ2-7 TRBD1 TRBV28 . CASSSPGQGRFYEQYF TGTGCCAGCAGTTCCCCCGGACAGGGAAGGTTTTACGAGCAGTACTTC
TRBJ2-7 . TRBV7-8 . CASSLRGGTGYEQYF TGTGCCAGCAGCTTAAGGGGGGGTACGGGTTACGAGCAGTACTTC
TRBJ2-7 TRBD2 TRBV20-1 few CSAPLAGGLHEQYF TGCAGTGCGCCACTAGCGGGAGGGCTCCACGAGCAGTACTTC
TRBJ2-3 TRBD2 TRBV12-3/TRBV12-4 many CASSRRLAGEVSTDTQYF TGTGCCAGCAGTCGTAGACTAGCGGGAGAGGTTAGCACAGATACGCAGTATTTT
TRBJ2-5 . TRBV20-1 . CSAIGGQQETQYF TGCAGTGCTATTGGGGGGCAGCAAGAGACCCAGTACTTC
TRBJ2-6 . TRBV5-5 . CASSKEAGANVLTF TGTGCCAGCAGCAAGGAGGCTGGGGCCAACGTCCTGACTTTC
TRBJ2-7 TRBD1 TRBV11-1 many CASSSGQGSSYEQYF TGTGCCAGCAGCTCCGGACAGGGCAGCTCCTACGAGCAGTACTTC
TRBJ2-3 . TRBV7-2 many CASSLAGMGDTQYF TGTGCCAGCAGCTTAGCGGGAATGGGGGATACGCAGTATTTT
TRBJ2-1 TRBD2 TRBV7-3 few CASSSHSGGLNEQFF TGTGCCAGCAGCTCCCATAGCGGGGGTTTGAATGAGCAGTTCTTC
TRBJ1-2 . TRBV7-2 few CASSATGSRWGESRF TGTGCCAGCAGCGCCACCGGGTCGAGGTGGGGGGAGTCGCGCTTC
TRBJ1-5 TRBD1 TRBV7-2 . CASSDRGGNQPQHF TGTGCCAGCAGCGACAGGGGAGGCAATCAGCCCCAGCATTTT
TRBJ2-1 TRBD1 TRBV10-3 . CAIRQGQDEQFF TGTGCCATCAGGCAGGGACAGGATGAGCAGTTCTTC
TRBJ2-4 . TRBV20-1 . CSAPGAGGNIQYF TGCAGTGCCCCCGGCGCAGGGGGGAACATTCAGTACTTC
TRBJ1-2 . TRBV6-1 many CASSLTTNYGYTF TGTGCCAGCAGTCTAACTACTAACTATGGCTACACCTTC
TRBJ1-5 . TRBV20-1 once CSAAGGDQPQHF TGCAGTGCTGCCGGGGGGGATCAGCCCCAGCATTTT
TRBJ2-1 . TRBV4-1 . CASSQGAGSYNEQFF TGCGCCAGCAGCCAGGGAGCGGGTTCCTACAATGAGCAGTTCTTC
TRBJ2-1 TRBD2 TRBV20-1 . CSSPGLRSEYNEQFF TGCAGCTCTCCGGGACTAAGATCAGAATACAATGAGCAGTTCTTC
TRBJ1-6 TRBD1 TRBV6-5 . CASSYLGTGRDSPLHF TGTGCCAGCAGTTACTTAGGGACAGGGAGGGATTCACCCCTCCACTTT
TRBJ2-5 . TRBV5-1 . CASSQRPSQETQYF TGCGCCAGCAGCCAAAGACCCTCCCAAGAGACCCAGTACTTC
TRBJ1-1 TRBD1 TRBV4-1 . CASSQCSTGVNTEAFF TGCGCCAGCAGCCAATGTTCGACAGGGGTGAACACTGAAGCTTTCTTT
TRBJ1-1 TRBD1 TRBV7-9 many CASSSNTGGSMNTEAFF TGTGCCAGCAGCTCTAATACAGGGGGCTCAATGAACACTGAAGCTTTCTTT
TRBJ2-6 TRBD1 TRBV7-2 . CASSFGQGSGANVLTF TGTGCCAGCAGCTTCGGACAGGGGTCTGGGGCCAACGTCCTGACTTTC
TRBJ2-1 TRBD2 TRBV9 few CASSTPMGGGRDYNEQFF TGTGCCAGCAGCACCCCTATGGGAGGCGGGAGAGATTACAATGAGCAGTTCTTC
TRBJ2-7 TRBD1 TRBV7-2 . CASSRQGADEQYF TGTGCCAGCAGCAGGCAGGGGGCAGACGAGCAGTACTTC
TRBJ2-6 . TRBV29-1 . CSVMVGGANVLTF TGCAGCGTTATGGTGGGGGGGGCCAACGTCCTGACTTTC
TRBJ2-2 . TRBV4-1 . CASSQDGFRGTGELFF TGCGCCAGCAGCCAAGATGGGTTCAGGGGCACCGGGGAGCTGTTTTTT
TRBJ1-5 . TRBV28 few CASSLAGFHSNQPQHF TGTGCCAGCAGTTTGGCGGGGTTCCATAGCAATCAGCCCCAGCATTTT
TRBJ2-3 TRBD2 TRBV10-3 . CAITPSGGEDTQYF TGTGCCATCACCCCCAGCGGGGGCGAGGATACGCAGTATTTT
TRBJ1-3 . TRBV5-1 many CASSLGQVFSGNTIYF TGCGCCAGCAGCTTGGGACAGGTTTTCTCTGGAAACACCATATATTTT
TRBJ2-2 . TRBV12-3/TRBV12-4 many CASSLHGGNTGELFF TGTGCCAGCAGTCTTCACGGAGGGAACACCGGGGAGCTGTTTTTT
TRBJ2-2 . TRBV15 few CATSRGVTGELFF TGTGCCACCAGCAGAGGGGTCACCGGGGAGCTGTTTTTT
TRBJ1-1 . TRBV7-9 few CASSLPRVRMNTEAFF TGTGCCAGCAGCTTGCCGAGGGTCCGGATGAACACTGAAGCTTTCTTT
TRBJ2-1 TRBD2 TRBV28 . CASSSSGTSGSNEQFF TGTGCCAGCAGTTCGTCCGGGACTAGCGGCTCAAATGAGCAGTTCTTC
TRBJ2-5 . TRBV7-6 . CASSPDETQYF TGTGCCAGCAGCCCCGACGAGACCCAGTACTTC
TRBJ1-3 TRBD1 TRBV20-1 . CSARDTGTAIDTIYF TGCAGTGCTAGGGATACCGGGACAGCAATAGACACCATATATTTT
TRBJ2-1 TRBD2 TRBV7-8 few CASSFTSGRNEQFF TGTGCCAGCAGCTTTACTAGCGGGAGGAATGAGCAGTTCTTC